Below, 26 T cell receptor beta chains from the same sample are listed, as sequenced in a study of T cell responses to AZD1222 COVID-19 vaccine. Only in-frame clones appear in the TCRdb table, and some are missing; sequencing was by immunoSEQ multiplex PCR. This sample has tens of thousands of clones, with about 89% found just once. The source was peripheral blood, collected on day 0 of AZD1222 vaccination. These receptor sequences come from an adult in good health.

The table lists this clone with a few counts. This chain links TRBV2 with TRBJ2-7, with a weak D call TRBD1 (5 bases). Germline CDR1 SNHLY, CDR2 FYNNEI. V lost 10 bases to trimming and J lost 0 bases, with 16 bases between them. This CDR3 region has 14 residues. In DNA form, the CDR3 reads TGTGCCACCCGCCTGGCAGACAGCTCCTACGAGCAGTACTTC. It translates to CATRLADSSYEQYF.

This clone was counted once. The rearrangement joins TRBV28 to TRBJ1-1; D is unresolved. Germline V gene data show CDR1 as MDHEN and CDR2 as SYDVKM. The CDR3 has 14 residues. V was trimmed by 6 bases and J by 1 base, leaving 12 bases between them. The CDR3 sequence is CASSSPPRNTEAFF. Here the CDR3 DNA reads TGTGCCAGCAGCTCACCCCCCAGGAACACTGAAGCTTTCTTT.

The chain is built from TRBV6-4 and TRBJ2-3; 10 bases are a match to TRBD2. Germline V gene lookup returns CDR1 MRHNA and CDR2 SNTAGT. V was clipped by 3 bases and J by 4 bases; unmatched bases: 1. This CDR3 comprises 14 residues. In DNA form, the CDR3 reads TGTGCCAGCAGTGAGAGCGGGGGGGCAGATACGCAGTATTTT. This codes for CASSESGGADTQYF.

The chain couples TRBV6-1 to TRBJ1-5, with D tentatively TRBD1 (5 bases). This CDR3 is built from 13 residues. The V gene lost 3 bases and the J gene lost 6 bases, with 9 bases spanning the gap. Germline CDR1 reads MNHNS; CDR2 reads SASEGT. CDR3 DNA: TGTGCCAGCAGTGACAGGGCTCGTCAGCCCCAGCATTTT. The encoded protein is CASSDRARQPQHF.

This rearrangement joins TRBV7-9 to TRBJ1-2; a weak D match, TRBD1 (5 bases). The ends were cut back, 2 bases at V and 8 bases at J, with 15 bases in the middle. This CDR3 has 14 amino acids. Germline loops: CDR1 SEHNR, CDR2 FQNEAQ (reference sequence). The CDR3 nucleotides read TGTGCCAGCAGCTTAAGGCGGAGGGGTGACGGCTACACCTTC. Amino acids: CASSLRRRGDGYTF. The full variable domain, completed using reference TRBV7-9 and TRBJ1-2, is DTGVSQNPRHKITKRGQNVTFRCDPISEHNRLYWYRQTLGQGPEFLTYFQNEAQLEKSRLLSDRFSAERPKGSFSTLEIQRTEQGDSAMYLCASSLRRRGDGYTFGSGTRLTVV.

The chain has TRBV14 and TRBJ1-2, with TRBD1 as a possible D gene (5 bases). Germline assignment: CDR1 SGHDN and CDR2 FVKESK. Trimming stripped 1 base from V and 5 bases from J, with 14 bases between. The CDR3 spans 15 residues. In nucleotides, the CDR3 is TGTGCCAGCAGCCAAGGGTCAGGGATGACTTATGGCTACACCTTC. Its translation is CASSQGSGMTYGYTF.

The J gene is TRBJ2-7, the V gene TRBV28; D ambiguous. Trimming pared 10 bases from V and 7 bases from J, leaving 26 bases between. The V gene's germline CDR1 is MDHEN and CDR2 SYDVKM. The CDR3 length is 15 residues. CDR3 DNA sequence: TGTGCCAACCCCCCTGGGCGGCAACCCAACGGTGAGCAGTACTTC. Translating gives CANPPGRQPNGEQYF.

The genes are TRBV27 and TRBJ2-1; 10 bases map to TRBD2. This CDR3 spans 14 amino acids. Germline CDR1 is MNHEY and CDR2 is SMNVEV (reference sequence). The junction had 3 bases not matched to a gene; V was cut back by 2 bases and J by 8 bases. CDR3 DNA: TGTGCCAGCAGTTTACTAGCGGGAGTTCATGAGCAGTTCTTC. Translation: CASSLLAGVHEQFF.

The chain links TRBV3-1 (or the pseudogene TRBV3-2) to TRBJ1-1; D gene ambiguous. The CDR3 consists of 15 residues. Germline lookup yields CDR1 LGHDT and CDR2 YNNKEL (reference sequence). V was clipped by 3 bases and J by 0 bases, with 11 bases between them. The CDR3 reads CASSHTNSLNTEAFF. The DNA of the CDR3 is TGTGCCAGCAGCCACACGAACAGTTTGAACACTGAAGCTTTCTTT.

CDR3 DNA: TGTGCCAGCAGTTTATCGCGGACAGGGGGCCTTCAGCCCCAGCATTTT. Its translation is CASSLSRTGGLQPQHF. This chain joins TRBV27 and TRBJ1-5; 11 nucleotides line up with TRBD1. Per germline, CDR1 MNHEY and CDR2 SMNVEV (reference sequence). This CDR3 is 16 amino acids long. Unmatched junction bases numbered 4, after V lost 0 bases and J lost 6 bases.

The chain combines TRBV7-2 with TRBJ2-3; TRBD2 matches at 7 bases. The length of the CDR3 is 14 residues. Unmatched junction bases numbered 4, after V lost 1 base and J lost 6 bases. Germline V gives CDR1 SGHTA, CDR2 FQGNSA. The CDR3 reads CASSLGTSGDTQYF. CDR3 DNA sequence: TGTGCCAGCAGCTTAGGGACTAGTGGGGATACGCAGTATTTT.

This chain connects TRBV4-1 to TRBJ2-7; 7 bases are a match to TRBD1. The J segment lost 2 bases and the V segment lost 3 bases, leaving 4 bases of the junction unmatched. Germline loops: CDR1 MGHRA, CDR2 YSYEKL. The CDR3 totals 14 residues. CDR3 DNA: TGCGCCAGCAGCCACGGACAGGACGCCTACGAGCAGTACTTC. Translated, it gives CASSHGQDAYEQYF.

This clone was seen only once. The chain combines TRBV7-6 with TRBJ1-5, with D unresolved. Germline lookup yields CDR1 SGHVS and CDR2 FNYEAQ. The CDR3 length is 16 residues. The germline V and J ends were trimmed by 1 base and 0 bases, with 10 bases remaining between them. CDR3 residues: CASSLDAGNSNQPQHF. The CDR3 region has the DNA TGTGCCAGCAGCTTAGATGCGGGCAATAGCAATCAGCCCCAGCATTTT.

The chain links TRBV21-1 to TRBJ2-3; whether TRBD2, the table's D call, matches the DNA was not checked. TRBV21-1 is a pseudogene locus. CDR3 length: 18 amino acids. The CDR3: CASSNRTALAGVRDTQYF. The CDR3 DNA reads TGTGCCAGCAGCAATAGAACTGCTCTAGCGGGGGTGAGGGATACGCAGTATTTT.

The chain links TRBV28 to TRBJ1-1; D gene unclear. Germline CDR1 is MDHEN and CDR2 is SYDVKM. Trimming took off 11 bases at V and 1 base at J, with 17 bases between the two ends. The CDR3 loop spans 14 amino acids. CDR3 nucleotide sequence: TGTGCCGCCAGCGCGCCGGGGAGGAACACTGAAGCTTTCTTT. Translated, it gives CAASAPGRNTEAFF.

The CDR3 here is CASSPGGANYGYTF. The CDR3 DNA is TGTGCCAGCTCCCCCGGGGGAGCTAACTATGGCTACACCTTC. V is TRBV18 and J is TRBJ1-2; D is possibly TRBD1 (5 bases). CDR1 is KGHSH, CDR2 LQKENI, per germline. V shed 6 bases and J shed 0 bases, with 11 bases lying between them. The CDR3 is made up of 14 amino acids.

The rearrangement joins TRBV10-3 to TRBJ1-2; D is ambiguous. The CDR3 covers 14 residues. CDR1 is ENHRY and CDR2 is SYGVKD in the germline V gene. V was cut by 0 bases and J by 2 bases, with 7 bases left in between. CDR3 amino acids: CAISESQINYGYTF. The CDR3 DNA reads TGTGCCATCAGTGAGTCACAGATAAACTATGGCTACACCTTC.

This clone has a single count. The chain links TRBV5-1 to TRBJ1-2; 8 bases match TRBD1. Unmatched junction bases numbered 6, after V lost 4 bases and J lost 1 base. Germline V gene sequence: CDR1 SGHRS, CDR2 YFSETQ. The CDR3 runs 15 residues. The CDR3 sequence is CASSPGDRYNYGYTF. CDR3 DNA: TGCGCCAGCAGCCCAGGGGACAGGTATAACTATGGCTACACCTTC.

V is TRBV9 and J is TRBJ2-5; tentative D call: TRBD2 (5 bases). The CDR3 runs 15 residues. Trimming stripped 0 bases from V and 5 bases from J, with 14 bases between. Germline V gene lookup returns CDR1 SGDLS and CDR2 YYNGEE. CDR3 coding DNA: TGTGCCAGCAGCGTAGGGAGTAGCGTTGGCGAGACCCAGTACTTC. As protein: CASSVGSSVGETQYF.

This chain connects TRBV4-2 to TRBJ2-7, with 11 bases that match TRBD2. Trimming took 0 bases from V and 4 from J; bases not matched to a gene: 8. Germline V gives CDR1 LGHNA, CDR2 YNFKEQ. The CDR3 length is 17 residues. The CDR3 loop is CASSQEVLTSGSYEQYF. In DNA, the CDR3 is TGTGCCAGCAGCCAAGAGGTACTCACTAGCGGGAGTTACGAGCAGTACTTC.

The rearrangement joins TRBV12-5 to TRBJ2-2, with 7 bases aligning to TRBD2. The J segment lost 0 bases and the V segment lost 5 bases, leaving 15 bases of the junction unmatched. CDR3 length: 19 amino acids. Germline V gene lookup returns CDR1 LGHNT and CDR2 FRNRAP. CDR3 protein: CASGPKWTRGTTNTGELFF. CDR3 DNA sequence: TGTGCTAGTGGTCCAAAGTGGACGCGGGGGACCACGAACACCGGGGAGCTGTTTTTT.

V usage is TRBV21-1 and J usage is TRBJ1-2. TRBV21-1 is designated a pseudogene. The CDR3 sequence is 17 residues long. CDR3 sequence: CASSKGGRVQRNYGYTF. CDR3 in DNA: TGTGCCAGCAGCAAAGGTGGACGGGTGCAAAGGAACTATGGCTACACCTTC.

This clone was seen only once. The chain is built from TRBV3-1 (or the pseudogene TRBV3-2) and TRBJ2-7; TRBD2 might be the D (6 bases). Germline values: CDR1 LGHDT, CDR2 YNNKEL (reference sequence). CDR3 length equals 14 residues. V lost 0 bases, J lost 2 bases, and 8 bases lay in between. The CDR3 bases are TGTGCCAGCAGCCAAGATACTAGCACCTACGAGCAGTACTTC. It translates to CASSQDTSTYEQYF.

The CDR3 nucleotides read TGTGCCAGCAGCCTCCGGGACAGGGGTCTTCCCGAGCAGTACTTC. This translates into CASSLRDRGLPEQYF. The chain joins TRBV27 to TRBJ2-7, with 10 positions matching TRBD1. Looked up from germline, CDR1 is MNHEY and CDR2 is SMNVEV (reference sequence). The CDR3 runs to 15 residues. Trimming took 6 bases from V and 6 from J; bases not matched to a gene: 11.

The chain recombines TRBV18 with TRBJ2-3; the match to TRBD1 covers 8 bases. The CDR3 runs to 18 residues. J lost 0 bases, V lost 5 bases, and 13 bases had no gene match. CDR1 is KGHSH and CDR2 is LQKENI in the germline V gene. The CDR3 DNA reads TGTGCCAGCTCAGCATACTCGGGACAGGACACTAGCACAGATACGCAGTATTTT. Protein: CASSAYSGQDTSTDTQYF. The whole variable domain, remainder taken from reference TRBV18 and TRBJ2-3, is NAGVMQNPRHLVRRRGQEARLRCSPMKGHSHVYWYRQLPEEGLKFMVYLQKENIIDESGMPKERFSAEFPKEGPSILRIQQVVRGDSAAYFCASSAYSGQDTSTDTQYFGPGTRLTVL.

Here the CDR3 reads CASSMNRADNEQFF. CDR3 bases: TGTGCCAGTAGTATGAACAGGGCGGACAATGAGCAGTTCTTC. The V call is TRBV19, the J call TRBJ2-1, with a weak D call TRBD1 (6 bases). Germline V gene data show CDR1 as LNHDA and CDR2 as SQIVND (reference sequence). The CDR3 spans 14 residues. The germline V and J ends were trimmed by 3 bases and 5 bases, with 11 bases remaining between them.